The 28 T cell receptor beta chains given below trace back to one sample, sequenced in a study of post-analysis software for immune sequencing data. Study-level results: TRBV5-6, TRBV5-1 and TRBV20-1 were among 4 or 5 TRBV segments more frequent in patients than controls.

What these receptors recognize is not known. Researchers reported that TCR beta cDNA libraries carried unique molecular identifiers. From the PCR reads, TCRdb called clonotypes with MiXCR, one entry per CDR3 protein. The profile shows more than 500,000 distinct CDR3 sequences, 34% of them singletons. The sequencing sample was made of blood. The receptors originated from a girl aged 2 to 17 with multiple sclerosis.

The chain carries TRBV7-9 and TRBJ1-1; D gene ambiguous. Germline lookup yields CDR1 SEHNR and CDR2 FQNEAQ (reference sequence). This CDR3 region has 13 residues. V was cut by 6 bases and J by 2 bases, with 10 bases left in between. The DNA for the CDR3 is TGTGCCAGCAGGGATGCCAGAAACACTGAAGCTTTCTTT. Translated: CASRDARNTEAFF.

This clonotype appeared a few times. Compared with germline, one end of the junction differs, possibly owing to a read error. The V call is TRBV7-9, the J call TRBJ2-3; D gene unclear. The CDR3 spans 15 residues. Germline-derived CDR1 and CDR2 are SEHNR and FQNEAQ (reference sequence). The CDR3: CASSIAGPFTDTQYF. The CDR3 nucleotides are TGTGCCAGCAGCATAGCCGGGCCGTTCACAGATACGCAGTATTTT. Full variable domain (missing parts from reference TRBV7-9 and TRBJ2-3): DTGVSQNPRHKITKRGQNVTFRCDPISEHNRLYWYRQTLGQGPEFLTYFQNEAQLEKSRLLSDRFSAERPKGSFSTLEIQRTEQGDSAMYLCASSIAGPFTDTQYFGPGTRLTVL.

This chain connects TRBV9 to TRBJ2-1; D perhaps matches TRBD2 (5 bases). The J call is doubtful: the DNA matches TRBJ2-7 better. CDR1 is SGDLS, CDR2 YYNGEE, per germline. The CDR3 runs 15 residues. The CDR3 reads CASSVAGSSYNEQYF. CDR3 DNA sequence: TGTGCCAGCAGCGTAGCGGGGAGCTCCTACAATGAGCAGTACTTC.

This clonotype was recorded once. V usage is TRBV20-1 and J usage is TRBJ2-5; TRBD2 might be the D (6 bases). The CDR3 runs to 16 residues. CDR1 is DFQATT and CDR2 is SNEGSKA in the germline V gene (reference sequence). V was clipped by 3 bases and J by 5 bases, with 22 bases between them. The CDR3 loop reads CSASGFGAGPGETQYF. In DNA form, the CDR3 reads TGCAGTGCTAGTGGATTCGGGGCGGGGCCGGGGGAGACCCAGTACTTC.

This clonotype came up once. The chain recombines TRBV27 with TRBJ2-4; 10 bases match TRBD2. V trimming: 8 bases; J trimming: 2 bases; junction bases outside the gene matches: 6. CDR1 and CDR2 from the germline V gene are MNHEY and SMNVEV (reference sequence). The CDR3 sequence is 15 residues long. CDR3 nucleotide sequence: TGTGCCAGCTGGGAGCGGGGGGGCCCCAAAAACATTCAGTACTTC. This sequence encodes CASWERGGPKNIQYF.

The chain carries TRBV7-9 and TRBJ1-2; D not resolved. V was clipped by 1 base and J by 4 bases, with 13 bases between them. Germline V CDR1 and CDR2: SEHNR, FQNEAQ (reference sequence). This CDR3 has 15 amino acids. CDR3 sequence: CASSLGVREGYGYTF. DNA for the CDR3: TGTGCCAGCAGCTTAGGGGTGCGGGAAGGCTATGGCTACACCTTC.

This clonotype was observed at least ten times. The chain recombines TRBV4-1 with TRBJ2-7; 10 bases line up with TRBD1. Germline V gene lookup returns CDR1 MGHRA and CDR2 YSYEKL. The CDR3 has 14 residues. Losses at the gene ends were 4 bases for V and 4 bases for J; bases not matched to a gene: 4. CDR3 DNA sequence: TGCGCCAGCAGCCTGGGACAGGGGCTTTACGAGCAGTACTTC. Amino acid sequence: CASSLGQGLYEQYF.

The chain combines TRBV9 with TRBJ2-5, with D perhaps TRBD1 (6 bases). Germline-derived CDR1 and CDR2 are SGDLS and YYNGEE. The CDR3 is 14 amino acids. V lost 3 bases, J lost 5 bases, and 14 bases lay in between. CDR3 loop: CASSAEGHSETQYF. DNA for the CDR3: TGTGCCAGCAGCGCAGAGGGACATAGCGAGACCCAGTACTTC. The entire variable domain, with the rest obtained from reference TRBV9 and TRBJ2-5, is as follows: DSGVTQTPKHLITATGQRVTLRCSPRSGDLSVYWYQQSLDQGLQFLIQYYNGEERAKGNILERFSAQQFPDLHSELNLSSLELGDSALYFCASSAEGHSETQYFGPGTRLLVL.

A single count supports this clonotype. The chain couples TRBV20-1 to TRBJ1-4, with unresolved D. Trimming removed 8 bases at V and 8 bases at J, with 18 bases between. The CDR3 is 13 amino acids. Germline V CDR1 and CDR2: DFQATT, SNEGSKA (reference sequence). CDR3 residues: CSSTSRVGEKLFF. The CDR3 DNA follows: TGCAGTTCAACATCACGGGTGGGGGAAAAACTGTTTTTT.

This clonotype was counted many times. The chain recombines TRBV6-5 with TRBJ2-5, with TRBD1 matching over 8 bases. The CDR3 is 16 residues long. In germline, CDR1 is MNHEY, CDR2 SVGAGI. Losses at the gene ends were 6 bases for V and 2 bases for J; bases not matched to a gene: 11. CDR3 in DNA: TGTGCCAGCAGCTTAGCGGACAGGGAATCTCAAGAGACCCAGTACTTC. Translation: CASSLADRESQETQYF.

The CDR3 DNA follows: TGCAGCGGTGTGGAGGGCCGCAATGAGCAGTTCTTC. It translates to CSGVEGRNEQFF. The chain has TRBV29-1 and TRBJ2-1; D might be TRBD2 (6 bases). Trimming removed 7 bases at V and 6 bases at J, with 13 bases between. CDR1 SQVTM and CDR2 ANQGSEA come from the germline V gene. The CDR3 has 12 amino acids.

The rearrangement uses TRBV6-5 and TRBJ1-2; tentative D call: TRBD1 (6 bases). V lost 0 bases and J 5 bases, leaving 10 bases between the germline ends. This CDR3 has 14 residues. The germline V gene has CDR1 MNHEY and CDR2 SVGAGI. The CDR3 DNA follows: TGTGCCAGCAGTTACTCAAGGGGGGGGTATGGCTACACCTTC. Translating it yields CASSYSRGGYGYTF.

This chain links TRBV5-6 with TRBJ2-7, with D hard to call. Germline loops: CDR1 SGHDT, CDR2 YYEEEE. The CDR3 covers 13 residues. The V end was cut by 4 bases, the J end by 3 bases, with 11 bases between. CDR3 loop: CASSDLVGYEQYF. The CDR3 DNA is TGTGCCAGCAGCGACCTCGTGGGCTACGAGCAGTACTTC.

The rearrangement uses TRBV6-1 and TRBJ2-3; 12 positions agree with TRBD2. The CDR3 spans 16 residues. Unmatched junction bases numbered 7, after V lost 7 bases and J lost 2 bases. CDR1 and CDR2 (germline): MNHNS, SASEGT. CDR3 loop: CASILAGGILTDTQYF. The CDR3 region has the DNA TGTGCCAGCATTCTAGCGGGGGGGATTCTCACAGATACGCAGTATTTT.

V and J are TRBV20-1 and TRBJ2-1; D unclear. The CDR3 has 11 amino acids. The germline CDR1 and CDR2 sequences are DFQATT and SNEGSKA (reference sequence). Trimming left V 8 bases short and J 7 bases short, with 12 bases between. CDR3 sequence reads: CSPAIGNEQFF. CDR3 DNA sequence: TGCAGTCCGGCTATCGGGAATGAGCAGTTCTTC.

This clonotype was observed a handful of times. The chain recombines TRBV7-2 with TRBJ2-4; weak D call: TRBD2 (6 bases). Germline CDR1 and CDR2: SGHTA and FQGNSA. V gave up 5 bases and J gave up 7 bases, with 15 bases separating them. The CDR3 covers 14 residues. Written as DNA, the CDR3 is TGTGCCAGCAGCCCGATGGAGGGGACGAACATTCAGTACTTC. It translates to CASSPMEGTNIQYF.

This clonotype occurred many times. The chain couples TRBV5-6 to TRBJ1-2, with a weak D call TRBD1 (5 bases). The CDR3 contains 14 residues. V dropped 1 base and J dropped 8 bases, with 15 bases sitting between them. Looked up from germline, CDR1 is SGHDT and CDR2 is YYEEEE. The CDR3 sequence: CASSLWSSGGGYTF. The CDR3 region has the DNA TGTGCCAGCAGCTTGTGGTCGAGTGGGGGAGGCTACACCTTC.

The chain uses TRBV6-5 and TRBJ1-2; maybe TRBD1 (5 bases). CDR1 is MNHEY and CDR2 is SVGAGI in the germline V gene. Between the trimmed V and J ends, which lost 2 bases and 4 bases, there was a span of 14 bases. This CDR3 contains 15 residues. The CDR3 spells CASSYVRETSYGYTF. In DNA, the CDR3 is TGTGCCAGCAGTTACGTCAGGGAGACCTCCTATGGCTACACCTTC.

Concerning this clonotype: Its ends do not fully match the called genes, so a read error is possible. This sequence joins TRBV7-9 and TRBJ2-3; 12 nucleotides line up with TRBD1. This CDR3 has 15 amino acids. Looked up from germline, CDR1 is SEHNR and CDR2 is FQNEAQ (reference sequence). CDR3 in amino acids: CASSPGTGGTDAQYF. In DNA, the CDR3 is TGTGCCAGCAGCCCCGGGACAGGGGGCACAGATGCGCAGTATTTT.

A few counts support this clonotype. The chain carries TRBV20-1 and TRBJ2-7; D not certain. In germline, CDR1 is DFQATT, CDR2 SNEGSKA (reference sequence). The CDR3 runs 12 residues. V dropped 4 bases and J dropped 4 bases, with 11 bases sitting between them. Written as DNA, the CDR3 is TGCAGTGCTACTGTAATAGGTTACGAGCAGTACTTC. As protein: CSATVIGYEQYF.

The chain recombines TRBV6-1 with TRBJ1-5; 7 nucleotides match TRBD1. Germline V gene lookup returns CDR1 MNHNS and CDR2 SASEGT. V gave up 6 bases and J gave up 4 bases; unmatched junction bases: 9. The CDR3 runs to 15 residues. In DNA, the CDR3 is TGTGCCAGCAGGATCCAGGGGGATCCGAATCAGCCCCAGCATTTT. The encoded protein is CASRIQGDPNQPQHF.

The rearrangement joins TRBV6-5 to TRBJ1-3; D might be TRBD1 (5 bases). Germline CDR1 is MNHEY and CDR2 is SVGAGI. The V end was cut by 4 bases, the J end by 3 bases, with 22 bases between. The CDR3 extends over 18 amino acids. The CDR3 spells CASSLFPPGRRNGNTIYF. CDR3 nucleotide sequence: TGTGCCAGCAGTTTATTTCCTCCGGGACGAAGAAATGGAAACACCATATATTTT.

This clonotype showed up just a few times. The genes are TRBV3-1 and TRBJ1-1; D is unclear. V was cut by 6 bases and J by 1 base, with 9 bases left in between. The CDR3 totals 13 residues. Germline values: CDR1 LGHDT, CDR2 YNNKEL (reference sequence). CDR3: CASSRLGNTEAFF. CDR3 coding DNA: TGTGCCAGCAGTCGCTTGGGGAACACTGAAGCTTTCTTT.

The chain couples TRBV5-1 to TRBJ2-1; the match to TRBD2 covers 10 bases. Germline lookup yields CDR1 SGHRS and CDR2 YFSETQ. This CDR3 spans 17 amino acids. Trimming took 5 bases from V and 5 from J; bases not matched to a gene: 13. The CDR3 here is CASSLYEIAGGDNEQFF. For the CDR3, the DNA is TGCGCCAGCAGTCTCTACGAAATAGCGGGGGGCGACAATGAGCAGTTCTTC. The full variable domain, rest sourced from reference TRBV5-1 and TRBJ2-1, is KAGVTQTPRYLIKTRGQQVTLSCSPISGHRSVSWYQQTPGQGLQFLFEYFSETQRNKGNFPGRFSGRQFSNSRSEMNVSTLELGDSALYLCASSLYEIAGGDNEQFFGPGTRLTVL.

The rearrangement links TRBV20-1 to TRBJ2-4, with TRBD2 identical over 10 bases. CDR1 is DFQATT, CDR2 SNEGSKA, per germline (reference sequence). This CDR3 region has 16 residues. The ends lost 6 bases at V and 2 bases at J; junction bases unmatched: 10. CDR3 sequence (DNA): TGCAGTGCGCAAGGTCTAGCGGGGGCTTCCAAAAACATTCAGTACTTC. Protein: CSAQGLAGASKNIQYF.

The V and J genes are TRBV20-1 and TRBJ2-3; 7 bases match TRBD2. In germline, CDR1 is DFQATT, CDR2 SNEGSKA (reference sequence). V dropped 5 bases and J dropped 0; count of bases not matched to a gene: 17. The CDR3 is 18 amino acids. As DNA, the CDR3 is TGCAGTGCTCCCGGGGCATCAGCGGGGACCCATAGCACAGATACGCAGTATTTT. It codes for CSAPGASAGTHSTDTQYF.

The V call is TRBV5-6, the J call TRBJ2-7, with 8 bases aligning to TRBD2. Unmatched junction bases numbered 8, after V lost 4 bases and J lost 2 bases. CDR1 and CDR2 (germline): SGHDT, YYEEEE. This CDR3 region has 15 residues. CDR3 in amino acids: CASSTAAGRAYEQYF. The CDR3 coding sequence is TGTGCCAGCAGCACGGCTGCCGGGAGGGCCTACGAGCAGTACTTC.

J is TRBJ2-1 and V is TRBV5-8; D remains unclear. The CDR3 runs to 17 residues. The germline CDR1 and CDR2 sequences are SGHTS and YDEGEE. V dropped 4 bases and J dropped 0 bases, with 17 bases sitting between them. The DNA of the CDR3 is TGTGCCAGCAGCCAGATTTTTACGGCCAACTCCTACAATGAGCAGTTCTTC. Amino acid sequence: CASSQIFTANSYNEQFF.